This TCR beta chain emerged from a study of shared clonotypes between healthy human individuals. Execution of the assay was at deep level. Several immunoSEQ plates held equal portions of the genomic DNA taken from each subset. Per the original methods: Without quality scores, immunoSEQ junctional reads could not be filtered like full-length reads. The repertoire was sequenced with immunoSEQ multiplex PCR; TCRdb's copy has only in-frame clones and lacks some. V and J calls and clone size come straight from that table; D and trimming were deduced from the DNA. This sample has about 2.3 million clones, with 93% found just once. Germline CDR1 reads MNHEY; CDR2 reads SVGAGI. Trimming took 5 bases from V and 8 from J; bases not matched to a gene: 13. The CDR3 is 15 residues long. In the case of this clone: Its antigen remains unidentified.

Study results and limitations: With several donors compared, approximately 5% of naive CD4 clonotypes were shared.

The V gene is TRBV6-5, the J gene TRBJ2-7; TRBD1 agrees at 9 bases. The TCR originated in a man younger than 35 in good health. Some clones in this sample may be carry-over from other donors' samples. The sample taken for sequencing was naive CD4+ T cells from PBMCs. As for subset: CD45RA+ positively selected. CDR3 sequence (DNA): TGTGCCAGCAGTAGCCGGGACAGGGAATTTGGCAAGCAGTACTTC. Encoded protein: CASSSRDREFGKQYF.